Below are 14 T cell receptor beta chains sequenced from a single sample in a study of blood T cells in healthy people across ages (dated by TCRdb to between 2015 and 2017). The method was 5' RACE. Data came from an Illumina HiSeq 2500. The second PCR ran for roughly 7 to 11 cycles and used a J-beta primer mix along with a sample-barcoded 5' primer. TCRdb trimmed the raw reads at Q25, called clones with MiXCR and kept productive beta chains. Rows with one shared CDR3 protein collapse into an entry with the most common genes and DNA. The sample data list fewer than 1.5 million distinct CDR3 sequences, and roughly 40% of these were observed just once. The ten largest clones take up roughly 8.2% of the sample. The specimen sequenced was blood. These receptors all stem from a woman aged 18-29 years in good health.

This clonotype was seen more than once but under ten times. The V call is TRBV27, the J call TRBJ2-5, with a weak D call TRBD2 (6 bases). This CDR3 is 16 amino acids long. Looked up from germline, CDR1 is MNHEY and CDR2 is SMNVEV (reference sequence). V lost 4 bases and J lost 5, with 20 bases in between. CDR3 protein: CASSSGGMDYLETQYF. The CDR3 DNA sequence: TGTGCCAGCAGTTCGGGCGGTATGGACTACCTCGAGACCCAGTACTTC.

The sample holds one count of this clonotype. The junction does not match germline at one end; this may be a read error. The chain carries TRBV4-1 and TRBJ2-7; D not certain. There are 12 residues in the CDR3. Germline loops: CDR1 MGHRA, CDR2 YSYEKL. The CDR3 sequence is CASNQDFGEQYF. In DNA form, the CDR3 reads TGCGCCAGCAACCAAGATTTCGGGGAGCAGTACTTC.

The J gene is TRBJ2-1, the V gene TRBV6-1; TRBD2 matches 11 bases. Judging by the DNA end, TRBJ2-7 fits better; the J call may be wrong. This CDR3 region has 20 residues. Germline lookup yields CDR1 MNHNS and CDR2 SASEGT. In DNA, the CDR3 is TGTGCCAGCAGTGTCCAACCTGGGACTAGCGGACTAAGCTCCTACAATGAGCAGTACTTC. Encoded protein: CASSVQPGTSGLSSYNEQYF.

Comment on this clonotype: Sequence at one end of the junction differs from germline and may be a read error. This chain joins TRBV11-1 and TRBJ2-1; 7 positions match TRBD2. Looked up from germline, CDR1 is SGHAT and CDR2 is FQDESV (reference sequence). CDR3 size: 11 residues. The CDR3 spells CGGGRWNEQFF. The CDR3 coding sequence is TGCGGAGGCGGGAGATGGAATGAGCAGTTCTTC.

This clonotype was observed a few times. The V and J genes are TRBV7-2 and TRBJ2-1; D possibly corresponds to TRBD1 (5 bases). The germline V gene has CDR1 SGHTA and CDR2 FQGNSA. This CDR3 has 16 residues. Deletions cut 5 bases from V and 2 bases from J, with 16 bases between. The CDR3 spells CASSLIGVVAYNEQFF. The CDR3 nucleotides are TGTGCCAGCAGCCTGATAGGGGTAGTAGCCTACAATGAGCAGTTCTTC.

On this clonotype itself: A clone one base away is much larger, so this may be a read error. The V call is TRBV7-9, the J call TRBJ2-4; TRBD1 matches 7 bases. CDR1 is SEHNR and CDR2 is FQNEAQ in the germline V gene (reference sequence). This CDR3 has 16 amino acids. DNA of the CDR3: TGTGCCAGCAGCCTGGCCCCCAGGGGACAGAAAAGCATTCAGTACTTC. Amino acids: CASSLAPRGQKSIQYF.

This chain joins TRBV20-1 and TRBJ2-1; 11 bases are a match to TRBD2. Gene TRBJ2-7 matches the end of the DNA better, so the J call may be wrong. The CDR3 spans 18 residues. In germline, CDR1 is DFQATT, CDR2 SNEGSKA (reference sequence). CDR3: CSATSGTSGVSSYNEQYF. DNA of the CDR3: TGCAGTGCTACCTCGGGGACTAGCGGCGTCAGCTCCTACAATGAGCAGTACTTC.

This rearrangement joins TRBV18 to TRBJ2-5, with D tentatively TRBD1 (5 bases). The V end was cut by 0 bases, the J end by 2 bases, with 13 bases between. This CDR3 has 16 residues. CDR1 and CDR2 from the germline V gene are KGHSH and LQKENI. The CDR3 region is CASSPPVGSGQETQYF. CDR3 in DNA: TGTGCCAGCTCACCACCTGTGGGCTCAGGGCAAGAGACCCAGTACTTC.

J is TRBJ2-3 and V is TRBV10-3, with 7 positions matching TRBD1. The CDR3 runs to 15 residues. Germline assignment: CDR1 ENHRY and CDR2 SYGVKD. J lost 1 base, V lost 5 bases, and 6 bases had no gene match. The CDR3 region is CAISTGQVRTDTQYF. The CDR3 bases are TGTGCCATCAGTACAGGACAGGTCCGCACAGATACGCAGTATTTT.

This clonotype has only a few counts. The gene calls are TRBV4-1 and TRBJ2-1; D possibly corresponds to TRBD1 (7 bases). The V gene lost 1 base and the J gene lost 7 bases, with 14 bases spanning the gap. Germline V gene lookup returns CDR1 MGHRA and CDR2 YSYEKL. CDR3 length equals 15 residues. In DNA form, the CDR3 reads TGCGCCAGCAGCCAAGGGGGGGACAGCAGGAATGAGCAGTTCTTC. Its translation is CASSQGGDSRNEQFF.

The CDR3 nucleotides read TGTGCCAGTAGCACGAGGGGACAGCTCAATGAAAAACTGTTTTTT. This encodes CASSTRGQLNEKLFF. V usage is TRBV19 and J usage is TRBJ1-4; TRBD1 matches 7 bases. There are 15 residues in the CDR3. The germline V gene encodes CDR1 LNHDA and CDR2 SQIVND (reference sequence). The trim removed 6 bases at V and 5 bases at J, leaving 9 bases unmatched.

The chain's CDR3 is CASSLEANYNEQFF. The CDR3 nucleotides are TGTGCCAGCAGTCTAGAGGCGAATTACAATGAGCAGTTCTTC. The chain links TRBV27 to TRBJ2-1; D ambiguous. The V end was cut by 5 bases, the J end by 4 bases, with 12 bases between. The germline CDR1 and CDR2 sequences are MNHEY and SMNVEV (reference sequence). This CDR3 has 14 amino acids.

This clonotype was seen only a few times. V gene TRBV7-6 combines with J gene TRBJ2-3; D not certain. V was pared by 5 bases and J by 11 bases, with 14 bases between. This CDR3 has 12 amino acids. Germline V gives CDR1 SGHVS, CDR2 FNYEAQ. For the CDR3, the DNA is TGTGCCAGCAGCCCAACTTCCGCGCGGCAGTATTTT. The encoded protein is CASSPTSARQYF.

This rearrangement joins TRBV7-2 to TRBJ2-7; D remains ambiguous. Germline CDR1 is SGHTA and CDR2 is FQGNSA. CDR3 length equals 16 residues. The germline V and J ends were trimmed by 5 bases and 0 bases, with 17 bases remaining between them. The CDR3 sequence: CASSAQTPRSSYEQYF. For the CDR3, the DNA is TGTGCCAGCAGCGCTCAAACTCCGAGGAGCTCCTACGAGCAGTACTTC.